A selection of T cell receptor beta chains follows, all from one sample in a study of T cells in Graves' hyperthyroidism and ophthalmopathy. From the multiplex PCR reads, TCRdb called clonotypes with MiXCR, one entry per CDR3 protein. The sample gives some 490,000 distinct CDR3 sequences, 20% to 25% of which show up once; under 55% is in the top ten. The sequencing input was blood. All receptors derive from a woman in her 70s with Graves' ophthalmopathy. Both conserved end residues are part of each CDR3. A D gene is named only where the DNA matches it firmly. Rows give clone size only sometimes, using once, few, many, or a class for an expanded clone.

TRBV2,few,.,TRBJ2-7,CASSVGMGAAYEQYF,TGTGCCAGCAGTGTGGGTATGGGGGCCGCGTACGAGCAGTACTTC
TRBV28,.,TRBD1,TRBJ1-2,CASSPPPGKKGARTNYGYTF,TGTGCCAGCAGCCCCCCCCCCGGTAAAAAGGGGGCGCGTACTAACTATGGCTACACCTTC
TRBV2,many,TRBD1,TRBJ1-2,CASSEGQGNYGYTF,TGCGCCAGCAGTGAGGGACAGGGTAACTATGGCTACACCTTC
TRBV3-1,.,.,TRBJ1-2,CASSQDTARLYGYTF,TGTGCCAGCAGCCAAGATACGGCTAGACTCTATGGCTACACCTTC
TRBV20-1,many,.,TRBJ2-3,CSLGPGDTQYF,TGCAGCCTAGGGCCAGGGGATACGCAGTATTTT
TRBV5-5,.,.,TRBJ2-5,CASSLTSQETQYF,TGTGCCAGCAGCTTGACCTCGCAAGAGACCCAGTACTTC
TRBV30,few,.,TRBJ2-7,CAWSPGGWYEQYF,TGTGCCTGGAGCCCAGGGGGGTGGTACGAGCAGTACTTC
TRBV12-3/TRBV12-4,few,TRBD1,TRBJ1-4,CASSLGQGTELFF,TGTGCCAGCAGTTTGGGACAGGGAACGGAACTGTTTTTT
TRBV7-8,many,.,TRBJ2-2,CASSPAGSVNTGELFF,TGTGCCAGCAGCCCGGCCGGGTCGGTGAACACCGGGGAGCTGTTTTTT
TRBV20-1,.,.,TRBJ1-2,CSARDVNYGYTF,TGCAGTGCTAGGGACGTCAACTATGGCTACACCTTC
TRBV2,many,TRBD1,TRBJ2-3,CASNGQGFTDTQYF,TGTGCCAGCAATGGACAGGGATTCACAGATACGCAGTATTTT